A selection of T cell receptor beta chains follows, all from one sample in a study of cytomegalovirus exposure and HLA in healthy donors. Measured with immunoSEQ multiplex PCR; TCRdb has only the in-frame clones, and not every one. The sample records about 130,000 clones, about 70% being singletons. Sequenced: PBMCs. All receptors come from a woman aged 55-69 years in good health and CMV-seropositive. The CDR3 runs from the conserved cysteine through the conserved F or W.

V gene	CDR3 protein
TRBV7-7	CASSSKAVPRDEQFF
TRBV7-9	CASSLAGTGEKLFF
TRBV19	CASSIDPRTGGWGETQYF
TRBV19	CASSIGGAQELFF
TRBV6-1	CASSLRSADTQYF
TRBV6-5	CASSGESGNTIYF
TRBV10-2	CASSVLRGAYNEQFF
TRBV7-8	CASSLERVNEQFF
TRBV9	CASSAGGQGPYEQYF
TRBV27	CASSIRGPVGTEAFF
TRBV6-1	CASSEAGGPSTEAFF
TRBV5-1	CASSLTGQEGGEQFF
TRBV27	CASKSGGFSYNEQFF
TRBV30	CASPGGNQETQYF
TRBV2	CASGGVTSYNEQFF
TRBV27	CASSLTGQGAHEQFF